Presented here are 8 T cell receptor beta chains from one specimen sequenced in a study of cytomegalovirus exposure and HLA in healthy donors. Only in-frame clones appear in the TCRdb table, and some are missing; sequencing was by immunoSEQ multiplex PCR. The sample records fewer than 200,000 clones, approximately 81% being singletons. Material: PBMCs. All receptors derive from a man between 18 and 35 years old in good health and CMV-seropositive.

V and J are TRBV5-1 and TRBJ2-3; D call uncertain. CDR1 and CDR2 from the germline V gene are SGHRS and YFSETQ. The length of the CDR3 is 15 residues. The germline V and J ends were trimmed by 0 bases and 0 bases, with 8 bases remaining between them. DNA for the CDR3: TGCGCCAGCAGCTTGGAACTAATAAGCACAGATACGCAGTATTTT. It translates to CASSLELISTDTQYF.

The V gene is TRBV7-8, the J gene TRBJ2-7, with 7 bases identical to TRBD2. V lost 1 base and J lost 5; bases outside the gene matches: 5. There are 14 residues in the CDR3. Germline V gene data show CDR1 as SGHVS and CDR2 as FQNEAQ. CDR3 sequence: CASSLELANDEQYF. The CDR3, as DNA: TGTGCCAGCAGCTTAGAACTAGCGAACGACGAGCAGTACTTC.

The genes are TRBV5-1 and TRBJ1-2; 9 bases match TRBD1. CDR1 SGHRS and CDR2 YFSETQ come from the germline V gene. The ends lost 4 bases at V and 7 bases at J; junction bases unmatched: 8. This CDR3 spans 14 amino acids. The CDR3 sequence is CASSPMTGGSGYTF. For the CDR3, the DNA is TGCGCCAGCAGCCCGATGACAGGGGGGAGTGGCTACACCTTC. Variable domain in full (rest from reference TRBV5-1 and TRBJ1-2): KAGVTQTPRYLIKTRGQQVTLSCSPISGHRSVSWYQQTPGQGLQFLFEYFSETQRNKGNFPGRFSGRQFSNSRSEMNVSTLELGDSALYLCASSPMTGGSGYTFGSGTRLTVV.

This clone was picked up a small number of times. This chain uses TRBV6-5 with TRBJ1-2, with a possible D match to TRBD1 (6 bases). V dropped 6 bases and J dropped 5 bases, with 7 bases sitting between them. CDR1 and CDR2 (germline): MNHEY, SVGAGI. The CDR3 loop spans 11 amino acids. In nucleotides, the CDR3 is TGTGCCAGCAGCCAGGGGTATGGCTACACCTTC. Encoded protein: CASSQGYGYTF.

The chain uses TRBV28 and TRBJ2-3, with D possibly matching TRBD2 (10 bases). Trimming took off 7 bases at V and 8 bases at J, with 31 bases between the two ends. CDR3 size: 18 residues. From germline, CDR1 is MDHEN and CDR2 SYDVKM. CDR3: CASTKGTGYSGGVGTQYF. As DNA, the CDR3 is TGTGCCAGCACTAAAGGGACAGGGTACAGCGGGGGGGTTGGTACGCAGTATTTT. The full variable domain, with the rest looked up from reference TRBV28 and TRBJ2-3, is DVKVTQSSRYLVKRTGEKVFLECVQDMDHENMFWYRQDPGLGLRLIYFSYDVKMKEKGDIPEGYSVSREKKERFSLILESASTNQTSMYLCASTKGTGYSGGVGTQYFGPGTRLTVL.

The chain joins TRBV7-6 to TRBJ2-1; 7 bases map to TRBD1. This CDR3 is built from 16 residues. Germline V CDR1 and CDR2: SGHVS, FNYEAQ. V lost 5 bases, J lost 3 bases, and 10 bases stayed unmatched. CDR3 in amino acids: CASSASTGLGYNEQFF. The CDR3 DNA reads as TGTGCCAGCAGCGCCTCGACAGGGTTGGGCTACAATGAGCAGTTCTTC.

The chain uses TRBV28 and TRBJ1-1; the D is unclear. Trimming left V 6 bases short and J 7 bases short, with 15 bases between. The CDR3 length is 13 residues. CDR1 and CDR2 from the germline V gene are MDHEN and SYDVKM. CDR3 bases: TGTGCCAGCAGCCCATTGAGGGTGGATGAAGCTTTCTTT. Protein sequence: CASSPLRVDEAFF.

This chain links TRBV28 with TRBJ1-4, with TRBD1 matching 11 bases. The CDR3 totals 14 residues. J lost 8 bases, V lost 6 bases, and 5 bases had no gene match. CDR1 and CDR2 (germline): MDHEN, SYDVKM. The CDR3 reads CASSRGQGAEKLFF. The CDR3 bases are TGTGCCAGCAGCCGAGGACAGGGGGCGGAAAAACTGTTTTTT.